The present T cell receptor beta chain was sequenced within a study of T cell responses to AZD1222 COVID-19 vaccine. As for the study in general: Timing groups of about 4 and about 12 weeks for second doses were pooled.

Study outcomes and limitations: Baseline serostatus was positive in only six AZD1222 recipients. Most donors were white British and more were female, and clonal diversity was possibly underestimated.

This clone has only a few counts. Its target is unknown. TCRdb's table, derived via immunoSEQ multiplex PCR, lists solely in-frame clones and lacks some. The table records more than 95,000 clones, 90% of them present only once. This CDR3 contains 15 residues. From germline, CDR1 is SGDLS and CDR2 YYNGEE. The ends were cut back, 4 bases at V and 3 bases at J, with 17 bases in the middle. Sequenced here: peripheral blood, sampled on day 0 of AZD1222 vaccination. This chain joins TRBV9 and TRBJ2-7; D perhaps matches TRBD1 (6 bases). The TCR originated in an adult in good health. CDR3 nucleotides: TGTGCCAGCAGCCCCCGACAGGCTCCCCTCTACGAGCAGTACTTC. It specifies CASSPRQAPLYEQYF.